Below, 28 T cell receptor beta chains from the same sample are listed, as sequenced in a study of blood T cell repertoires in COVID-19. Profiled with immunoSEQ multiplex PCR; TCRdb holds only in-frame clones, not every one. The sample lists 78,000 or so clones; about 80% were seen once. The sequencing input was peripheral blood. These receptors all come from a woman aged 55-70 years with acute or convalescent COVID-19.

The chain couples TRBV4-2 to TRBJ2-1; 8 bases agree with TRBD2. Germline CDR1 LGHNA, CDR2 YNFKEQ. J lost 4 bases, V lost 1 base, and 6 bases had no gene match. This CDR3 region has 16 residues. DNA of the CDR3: TGTGCCAGCAGCCAAGCGGCGGGGGGCTCTTACAATGAGCAGTTCTTC. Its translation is CASSQAAGGSYNEQFF.

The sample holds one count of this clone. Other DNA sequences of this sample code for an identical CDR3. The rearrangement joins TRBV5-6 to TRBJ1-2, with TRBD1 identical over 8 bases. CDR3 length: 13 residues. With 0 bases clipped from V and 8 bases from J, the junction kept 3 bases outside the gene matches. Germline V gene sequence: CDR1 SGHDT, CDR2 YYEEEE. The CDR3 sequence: CASSLGTGRGYTF. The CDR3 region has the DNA TGTGCCAGCAGCTTGGGGACAGGGAGGGGCTACACCTTC. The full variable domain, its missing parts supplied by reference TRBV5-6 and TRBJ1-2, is DAGVTQSPTHLIKTRGQQVTLRCSPKSGHDTVSWYQQALGQGPQFIFQYYEEEERQRGNFPDRFSGHQFPNYSSELNVNALLLGDSALYLCASSLGTGRGYTFGSGTRLTVV.

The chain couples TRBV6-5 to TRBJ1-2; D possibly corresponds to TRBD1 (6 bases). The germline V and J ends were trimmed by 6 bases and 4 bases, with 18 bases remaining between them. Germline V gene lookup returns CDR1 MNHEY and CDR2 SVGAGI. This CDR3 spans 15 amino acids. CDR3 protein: CASRPNRDAGYGYTF. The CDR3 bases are TGTGCCAGCAGGCCCAACAGGGATGCGGGCTATGGCTACACCTTC.

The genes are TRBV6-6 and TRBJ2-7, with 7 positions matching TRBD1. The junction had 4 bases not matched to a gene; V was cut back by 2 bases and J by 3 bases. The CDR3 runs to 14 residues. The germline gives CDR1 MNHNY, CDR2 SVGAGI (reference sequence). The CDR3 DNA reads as TGTGCCAGCAGTTACCAGGACAGGCTCTACGAGCAGTACTTC. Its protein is CASSYQDRLYEQYF.

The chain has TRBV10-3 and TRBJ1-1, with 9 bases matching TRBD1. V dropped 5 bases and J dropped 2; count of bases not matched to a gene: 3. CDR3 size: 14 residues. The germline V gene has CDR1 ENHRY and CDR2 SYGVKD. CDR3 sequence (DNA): TGTGCCATCAGTTTGGGACAGGGAAACACTGAAGCTTTCTTT. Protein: CAISLGQGNTEAFF.

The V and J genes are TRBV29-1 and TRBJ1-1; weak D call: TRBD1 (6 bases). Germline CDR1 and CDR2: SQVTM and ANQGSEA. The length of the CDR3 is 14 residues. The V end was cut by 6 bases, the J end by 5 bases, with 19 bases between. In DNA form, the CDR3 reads TGCAGCGTAGCTCGGGACACCCGTGTAACTGAAGCTTTCTTT. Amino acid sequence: CSVARDTRVTEAFF. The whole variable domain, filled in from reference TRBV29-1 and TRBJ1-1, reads SAVISQKPSRDICQRGTSLTIQCQVDSQVTMMFWYRQQPGQSLTLIATANQGSEATYESGFVIDKFPISRPNLTFSTLTVSNMSPEDSSIYLCSVARDTRVTEAFFGQGTRLTVV.

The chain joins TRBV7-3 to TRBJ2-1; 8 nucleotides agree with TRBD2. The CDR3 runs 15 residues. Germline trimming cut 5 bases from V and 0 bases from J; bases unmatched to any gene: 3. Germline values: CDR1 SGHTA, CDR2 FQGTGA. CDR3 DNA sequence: TGTGCCAGCAGCCCCCTAGCGGGCTCCTACAATGAGCAGTTCTTC. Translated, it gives CASSPLAGSYNEQFF. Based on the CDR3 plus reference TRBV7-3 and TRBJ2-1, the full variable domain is GAGVSQTPSNKVTEKGKYVELRCDPISGHTALYWYRQSLGQGPEFLIYFQGTGAADDSGLPNDRFFAVRPEGSVSTLKIQRTERGDSAVYLCASSPLAGSYNEQFFGPGTRLTVL.

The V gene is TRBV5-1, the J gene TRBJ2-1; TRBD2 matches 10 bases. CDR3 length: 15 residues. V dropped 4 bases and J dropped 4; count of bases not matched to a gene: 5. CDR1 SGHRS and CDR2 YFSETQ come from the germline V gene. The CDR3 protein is CASSPGTSAYNEQFF. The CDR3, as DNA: TGCGCCAGCAGCCCGGGGACTAGCGCTTACAATGAGCAGTTCTTC. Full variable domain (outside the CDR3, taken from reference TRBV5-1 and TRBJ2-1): KAGVTQTPRYLIKTRGQQVTLSCSPISGHRSVSWYQQTPGQGLQFLFEYFSETQRNKGNFPGRFSGRQFSNSRSEMNVSTLELGDSALYLCASSPGTSAYNEQFFGPGTRLTVL.

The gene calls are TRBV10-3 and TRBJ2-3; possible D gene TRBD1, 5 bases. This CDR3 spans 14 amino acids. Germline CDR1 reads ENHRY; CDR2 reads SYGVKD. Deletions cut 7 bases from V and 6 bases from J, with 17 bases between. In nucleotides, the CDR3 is TGTGCCATCACCTTGGACACCCTCAGGGATACGCAGTATTTT. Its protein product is CAITLDTLRDTQYF.

In nucleotides, the CDR3 is TGTGCCAGCAGACCACTTCAGGGGAACACTGAAGCTTTCTTT. The encoded protein is CASRPLQGNTEAFF. The J gene is TRBJ1-1, the V gene TRBV6-5, with D perhaps TRBD1 (5 bases). Trimming removed 6 bases from V and 1 base from J, with 12 bases in between. The CDR3 spans 14 residues. The germline gives CDR1 MNHEY, CDR2 SVGAGI.

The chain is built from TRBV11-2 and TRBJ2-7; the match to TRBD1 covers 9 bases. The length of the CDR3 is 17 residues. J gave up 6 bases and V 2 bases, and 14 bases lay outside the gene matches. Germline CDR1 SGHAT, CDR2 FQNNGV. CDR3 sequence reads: CASSLNFRDRGKAEQYF. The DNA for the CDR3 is TGTGCCAGCAGCTTAAATTTCCGAGACAGGGGGAAGGCCGAGCAGTACTTC.

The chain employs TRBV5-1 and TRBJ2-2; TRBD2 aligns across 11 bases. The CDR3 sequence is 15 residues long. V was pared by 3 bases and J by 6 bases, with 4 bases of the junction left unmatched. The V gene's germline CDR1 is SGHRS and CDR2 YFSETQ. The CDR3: CASSSIAGGSGELFF. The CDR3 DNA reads TGCGCCAGCAGCTCCATAGCGGGGGGGTCCGGGGAGCTGTTTTTT.

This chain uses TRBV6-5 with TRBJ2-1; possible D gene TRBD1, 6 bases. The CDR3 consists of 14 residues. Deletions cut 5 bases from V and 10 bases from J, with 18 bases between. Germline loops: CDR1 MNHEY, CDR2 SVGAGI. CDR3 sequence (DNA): TGTGCCAGCAGTCCAACACAGGGACCTGGGGAGCAGTTCTTC. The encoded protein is CASSPTQGPGEQFF.

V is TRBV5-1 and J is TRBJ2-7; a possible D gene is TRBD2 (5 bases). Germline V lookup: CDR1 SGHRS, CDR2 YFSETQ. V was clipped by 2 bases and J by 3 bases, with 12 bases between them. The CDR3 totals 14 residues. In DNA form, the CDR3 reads TGCGCCAGCAGCTTCGGTGGCAGCGGCTACGAGCAGTACTTC. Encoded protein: CASSFGGSGYEQYF.

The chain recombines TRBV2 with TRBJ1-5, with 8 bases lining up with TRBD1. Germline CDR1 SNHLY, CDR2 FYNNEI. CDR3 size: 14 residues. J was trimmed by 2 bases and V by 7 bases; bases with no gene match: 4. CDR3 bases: TGTGCCAGCAAGGACAGGGAGGGCAATCAGCCCCAGCATTTT. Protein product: CASKDREGNQPQHF.

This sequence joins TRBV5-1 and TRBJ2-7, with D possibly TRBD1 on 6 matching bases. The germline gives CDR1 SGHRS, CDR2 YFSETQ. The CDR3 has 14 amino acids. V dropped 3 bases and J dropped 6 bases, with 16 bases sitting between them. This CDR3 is CASSSVSQGTEQYF. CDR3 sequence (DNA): TGCGCCAGCAGCTCAGTATCACAGGGTACCGAGCAGTACTTC.

The CDR3 region is CASEGAGELFF. The CDR3 coding sequence is TGTGCCTCCGAGGGGGCAGGGGAGCTGTTTTTT. The chain joins TRBV30 to TRBJ2-2, with 7 positions matching TRBD1. The CDR3 contains 11 residues. Germline V gene lookup returns CDR1 GTSNPN and CDR2 SVGIG (reference sequence). The ends lost 7 bases at V and 8 bases at J; junction bases unmatched: 4.

The CDR3 bases are TGTGCCAGCAGTGAAAGGGGTTCCTACAATGAGCAGTTCTTC. This codes for CASSERGSYNEQFF. The V call is TRBV2, the J call TRBJ2-1; TRBD1 is a possible D gene (5 bases). Germline CDR1 SNHLY, CDR2 FYNNEI. Between the trimmed V and J ends, which lost 2 bases and 1 base, there was a span of 6 bases. This CDR3 has 14 amino acids. The full variable domain, its missing parts supplied by reference TRBV2 and TRBJ2-1, is EPEVTQTPSHQVTQMGQEVILRCVPISNHLYFYWYRQILGQKVEFLVSFYNNEISEKSEIFDDQFSVERPDGSNFTLKIRSTKLEDSAMYFCASSERGSYNEQFFGPGTRLTVL.

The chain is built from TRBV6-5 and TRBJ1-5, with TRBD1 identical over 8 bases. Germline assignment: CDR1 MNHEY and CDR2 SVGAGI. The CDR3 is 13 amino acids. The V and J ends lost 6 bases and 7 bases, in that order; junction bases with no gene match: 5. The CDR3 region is CASRLDRGQPQHF. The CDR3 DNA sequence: TGTGCCAGCAGGCTAGACAGGGGCCAGCCCCAGCATTTT.

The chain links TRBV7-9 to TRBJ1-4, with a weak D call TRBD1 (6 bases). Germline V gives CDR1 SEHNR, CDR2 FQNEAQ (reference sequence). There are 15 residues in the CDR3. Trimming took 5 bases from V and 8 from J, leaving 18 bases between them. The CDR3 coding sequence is TGTGCCAGCAGCCGATGGGCAGGGGTCGGGGAAAAACTGTTTTTT. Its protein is CASSRWAGVGEKLFF.

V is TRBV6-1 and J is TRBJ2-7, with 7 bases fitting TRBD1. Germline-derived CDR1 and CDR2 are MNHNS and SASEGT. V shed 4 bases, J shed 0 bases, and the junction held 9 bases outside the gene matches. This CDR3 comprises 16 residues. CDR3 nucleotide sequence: TGTGCCAGCAGTGCACCCGGGACAGTGAGCTCCTACGAGCAGTACTTC. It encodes CASSAPGTVSSYEQYF.

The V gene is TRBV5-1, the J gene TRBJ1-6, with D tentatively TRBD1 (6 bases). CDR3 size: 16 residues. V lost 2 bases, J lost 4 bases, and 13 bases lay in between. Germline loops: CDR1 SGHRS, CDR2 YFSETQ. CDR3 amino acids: CASSFGQTHYNSPLHF. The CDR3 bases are TGCGCCAGCAGCTTTGGACAGACTCATTATAATTCACCCCTCCACTTT.

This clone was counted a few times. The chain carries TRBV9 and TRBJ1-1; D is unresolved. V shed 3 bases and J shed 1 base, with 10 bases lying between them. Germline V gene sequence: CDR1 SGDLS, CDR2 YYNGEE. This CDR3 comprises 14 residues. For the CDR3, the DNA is TGTGCCAGCAGCGGAGGGATCCAGAACACTGAAGCTTTCTTT. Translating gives CASSGGIQNTEAFF.

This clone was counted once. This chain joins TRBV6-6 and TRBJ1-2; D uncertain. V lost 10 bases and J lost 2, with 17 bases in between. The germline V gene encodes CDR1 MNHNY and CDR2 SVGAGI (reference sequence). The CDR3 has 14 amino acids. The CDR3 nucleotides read TGTGCCATACTTGGGGAGTTCGGAAACTATGGCTACACCTTC. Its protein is CAILGEFGNYGYTF.

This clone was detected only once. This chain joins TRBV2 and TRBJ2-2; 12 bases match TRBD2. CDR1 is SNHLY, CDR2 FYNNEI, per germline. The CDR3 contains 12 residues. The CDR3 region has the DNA TGTGCTACTAGCGGGGGGACCGGGGAGCTGTTTTTT. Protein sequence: CATSGGTGELFF. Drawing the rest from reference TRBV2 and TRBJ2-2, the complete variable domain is EPEVTQTPSHQVTQMGQEVILRCVPISNHLYFYWYRQILGQKVEFLVSFYNNEISEKSEIFDDQFSVERPDGSNFTLKIRSTKLEDSAMYFCATSGGTGELFFGEGSRLTVL.

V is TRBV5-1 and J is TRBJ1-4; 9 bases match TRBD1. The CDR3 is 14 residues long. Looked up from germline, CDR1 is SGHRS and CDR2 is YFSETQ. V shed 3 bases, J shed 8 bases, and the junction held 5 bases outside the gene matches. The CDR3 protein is CASSSGQGFEKLFF. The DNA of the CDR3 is TGCGCCAGCAGCTCGGGACAGGGCTTCGAAAAACTGTTTTTT.

CDR3 DNA: TGTGCCTGGAGTGGGGACAGCACCCATGGCTACACCTTC. This codes for CAWSGDSTHGYTF. V gene TRBV30 combines with J gene TRBJ1-2, with TRBD1 matching 7 bases. In germline, CDR1 is GTSNPN, CDR2 SVGIG (reference sequence). The CDR3 has 13 amino acids. With V trimmed by 1 base and J by 6 bases, 5 bases remained unmatched.

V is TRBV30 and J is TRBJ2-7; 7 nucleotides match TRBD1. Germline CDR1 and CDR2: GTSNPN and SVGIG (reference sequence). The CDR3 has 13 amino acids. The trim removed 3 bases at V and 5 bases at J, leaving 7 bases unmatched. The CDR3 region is CAWSQDRADEQYF. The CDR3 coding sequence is TGTGCCTGGAGCCAAGACAGGGCTGACGAGCAGTACTTC. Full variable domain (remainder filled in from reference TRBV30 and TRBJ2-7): SQTIHQWPATLVQPVGSPLSLECTVEGTSNPNLYWYRQAAGRGLQLLFYSVGIGQISSEVPQNLSASRPQDRQFILSSKKLLLSDSGFYLCAWSQDRADEQYFGPGTRLTVT.